These 17 T cell receptor beta chains came from one sample sequenced in a study of blood T cell repertoires in COVID-19. Sequencing used immunoSEQ multiplex PCR; TCRdb keeps in-frame clones, though not all of them. Of about 75,000 clones listed, 88% were seen once; the top ten hold about 21%. Sequencing input: peripheral blood. The receptors were gathered from a human donor in a cohort sampled during active COVID-19.

This sequence joins TRBV30 and TRBJ2-1; TRBD2 aligns across 8 bases. J lost 3 bases, V lost 1 base, and 17 bases had no gene match. This CDR3 spans 19 amino acids. Per the germline V gene, CDR1 is GTSNPN and CDR2 is SVGIG (reference sequence). DNA of the CDR3: TGTGCCTGGAGTGCCTACCCTCCACCGACTAGCGCCATCTACAATGAGCAGTTCTTC. Translation gives CAWSAYPPPTSAIYNEQFF.

The rearrangement joins TRBV28 to TRBJ2-2; 8 bases match TRBD1. The length of the CDR3 is 15 residues. The V gene's germline CDR1 is MDHEN and CDR2 SYDVKM. V lost 6 bases to trimming and J lost 1 base; unmatched junction nucleotides: 4. The CDR3 sequence: CASSTGTGNTGELFF. The CDR3 coding sequence is TGTGCCAGCAGCACCGGGACAGGGAACACCGGGGAGCTGTTTTTT.

The V call is TRBV11-2, the J call TRBJ2-7, with no clear D. Germline V gene sequence: CDR1 SGHAT, CDR2 FQNNGV. V was shortened by 5 bases and J by 0 bases, with 11 bases between the two germline ends. The CDR3 runs 14 residues. Here the CDR3 DNA reads TGTGCCAGCAGCGCCGACATACTCTCCTACGAGCAGTACTTC. This encodes CASSADILSYEQYF.

The rearrangement links TRBV28 to TRBJ1-3, with D tentatively TRBD1 (5 bases). Between the trimmed V and J ends, which lost 6 bases and 0 bases, there was a span of 15 bases. This CDR3 has 16 residues. Germline CDR1 reads MDHEN; CDR2 reads SYDVKM. The CDR3 nucleotides read TGTGCCAGCAGCCGGCGGGGGGGAGGCTCTGGAAACACCATATATTTT. Its protein product is CASSRRGGGSGNTIYF.

The V gene is TRBV6-5, the J gene TRBJ1-5; D not certain. The CDR3 has 15 amino acids. V was clipped by 0 bases and J by 4 bases, with 10 bases between them. Germline lookup yields CDR1 MNHEY and CDR2 SVGAGI. The DNA for the CDR3 is TGTGCCAGCAGTTACTCTTCCAGGACTAATCAGCCCCAGCATTTT. Residues: CASSYSSRTNQPQHF.

This clone appeared once. The chain combines TRBV29-1 with TRBJ2-3; D not resolved. Trimming pared 6 bases from V and 3 bases from J, leaving 13 bases between. This CDR3 is built from 13 residues. Germline CDR1 SQVTM, CDR2 ANQGSEA. DNA for the CDR3: TGCAGCGTCGAACTAACCACGACAGATACGCAGTATTTT. This translates into CSVELTTTDTQYF.

This clone occurred a few times. The V gene is TRBV29-1, the J gene TRBJ2-1; no clear D. Trimming stripped 6 bases from V and 4 bases from J, with 16 bases between. This CDR3 has 14 amino acids. Germline assignment: CDR1 SQVTM and CDR2 ANQGSEA. For the CDR3, the DNA is TGCAGCGTCTTTGAGGCGTCGGGTTACAATGAGCAGTTCTTC. Residues: CSVFEASGYNEQFF.

The V gene is TRBV30, the J gene TRBJ2-3; 10 nucleotides match TRBD1. The CDR3 loop spans 15 amino acids. Germline CDR1 reads GTSNPN; CDR2 reads SVGIG (reference sequence). With V trimmed by 2 bases and J by 4 bases, 6 bases remained unmatched. CDR3 DNA sequence: TGTGCCTGGAGTTTTTGGGGACAGGGGTCAGATACGCAGTATTTT. Translated, it gives CAWSFWGQGSDTQYF. Supplemented by reference TRBV30 and TRBJ2-3, the full variable domain reads SQTIHQWPATLVQPVGSPLSLECTVEGTSNPNLYWYRQAAGRGLQLLFYSVGIGQISSEVPQNLSASRPQDRQFILSSKKLLLSDSGFYLCAWSFWGQGSDTQYFGPGTRLTVL.

The CDR3 protein is CASGTGSYEQYF. CDR3 DNA: TGCGCCAGCGGAACAGGATCCTACGAGCAGTACTTC. This sequence joins TRBV5-1 and TRBJ2-7; tentative D call: TRBD1 (5 bases). Trimming took 7 bases from V and 1 from J, leaving 9 bases between them. The CDR3 is 12 amino acids. The germline CDR1 and CDR2 sequences are SGHRS and YFSETQ.

The chain combines TRBV6-5 with TRBJ2-1; D is perhaps TRBD2 (6 bases). With 6 bases removed from V and 2 bases from J, the gap between germline ends came to 11 bases. Germline loops: CDR1 MNHEY, CDR2 SVGAGI. The length of the CDR3 is 14 residues. The chain's CDR3 is CASRERATYNEQFF. CDR3 nucleotide sequence: TGTGCCAGCAGGGAGCGGGCGACCTACAATGAGCAGTTCTTC.

This chain connects TRBV4-1 to TRBJ2-5, with TRBD2 as a possible D gene (6 bases). This CDR3 is built from 14 residues. Germline V CDR1 and CDR2: MGHRA, YSYEKL. With 0 bases removed from V and 7 bases from J, the gap between germline ends came to 12 bases. CDR3 nucleotides: TGCGCCAGCAGCCAAGACGCGGGAATGGCGACCCAGTACTTC. Amino acids: CASSQDAGMATQYF.

The chain combines TRBV6-5 with TRBJ1-4, with 8 bases that match TRBD1. This CDR3 has 16 residues. V lost 0 bases, J lost 5 bases, and 5 bases stayed unmatched. Germline CDR1 and CDR2: MNHEY and SVGAGI. CDR3 in amino acids: CASSYSTGAGNEKLFF. The CDR3 DNA follows: TGTGCCAGCAGTTACTCGACAGGGGCCGGGAATGAAAAACTGTTTTTT.

V usage is TRBV28 and J usage is TRBJ1-2, with TRBD1 as a possible D gene (6 bases). The CDR3 covers 15 residues. CDR1 and CDR2 (germline): MDHEN, SYDVKM. With 2 bases removed from V and 4 bases from J, the gap between germline ends came to 14 bases. The CDR3 region is CASSLTTGIAYGYTF. CDR3 DNA: TGTGCCAGCAGTTTAACCACAGGGATAGCCTATGGCTACACCTTC.

The chain is built from TRBV10-3 and TRBJ1-6; 10 bases fit TRBD1. Germline assignment: CDR1 ENHRY and CDR2 SYGVKD. This CDR3 comprises 15 residues. V was pared by 0 bases and J by 14 bases, with 7 bases of the junction left unmatched. CDR3 in DNA: TGTGCCATCAGTGAGTCAACCGGGACAGGGGCATCCCTCCACTTT. Its translation is CAISESTGTGASLHF.

This chain joins TRBV28 and TRBJ1-2, with no clear D. V gave up 4 bases and J gave up 11 bases, with 26 bases separating them. The CDR3 extends over 16 amino acids. The germline CDR1 and CDR2 sequences are MDHEN and SYDVKM. CDR3 sequence reads: CASSSPFVASPTLYTF. The CDR3 DNA sequence: TGTGCCAGCAGTTCTCCTTTTGTTGCCTCCCCTACGCTATACACCTTC.

This chain links TRBV2 with TRBJ2-1; D is ambiguous. CDR1 and CDR2 from the germline V gene are SNHLY and FYNNEI. The V end lost 6 bases, the J end lost 12 bases, and 12 bases lay between the germline ends. This CDR3 has 11 amino acids. In nucleotides, the CDR3 is TGTGCCAGCAGGACCGTGGGCCCGCAGTTCTTC. Translating it yields CASRTVGPQFF.

The table lists this clone with a few counts. The rearrangement links TRBV10-3 to TRBJ2-7, with 7 positions matching TRBD1. CDR1 ENHRY and CDR2 SYGVKD come from the germline V gene. The CDR3 length is 16 residues. V lost 4 bases and J lost 2; bases outside the gene matches: 11. CDR3 in DNA: TGTGCCATCAGTGGAGGGCAGGGGGTTGTCCCCTACGAGCAGTACTTC. Encoded protein: CAISGGQGVVPYEQYF.